This T cell receptor (beta chain) was retrieved from a study of cytomegalovirus exposure and HLA in healthy donors. Turning to the study itself: Membership in the Caucasian-associated ancestry cluster was found for around 81% of around 380 genotyped donors.

Amplification used 60 Vbeta primers and 13 Jbeta primers. Profiling relied on immunoSEQ multiplex PCR, and the TCRdb table lists in-frame clones only, not all of them. The repertoire holds some 85,000 clones, about four fifths seen once, with approximately 5.6% in the top ten. Germline V gene data show CDR1 as SQVTM and CDR2 as ANQGSEA. The CDR3 has 15 amino acids. V lost 3 bases to trimming and J lost 2 bases, with 16 bases between them. Regarding this clone: Its antigen remains unidentified. The sample holds other DNA sequences that translate to the same CDR3.

The study's findings and limits: Analyses of presence/absence relied on an assumption of roughly uniform sequencing depth across donors.

The sample consisted of PBMCs. The clonotype comes from a man aged 18 to 30 in good health and CMV-seropositive. The chain carries TRBV29-1 and TRBJ1-1; weak D call: TRBD1 (5 bases). CDR3 protein: CSVDLGQTLNTEAFF. CDR3 nucleotides: TGCAGCGTTGATCTGGGGCAGACTCTTAACACTGAAGCTTTCTTT.